This entry features one TCR beta chain sequence. Its antigen remains unknown. Given a much more abundant clone one base away, this may be a read error. Regions amplified from RNA transcripts were the TCR beta CDR3 regions. RT-PCR in the first round (using the HTBI primer set) targeted the TCR CDR3. In TCRdb, the multiplex PCR reads were re-called with MiXCR into one record per CDR3 protein. The sample shows over 700,000 distinct CDR3 sequences, roughly a third of them seen only once. This record belongs to a study of T cells in Graves' hyperthyroidism and ophthalmopathy. Over 18 months, lack of ophthalmopathy progression marked Graves' hyperthyroidism as stable. Hyperthyroidism was newly diagnosed in patients aged 18 to 65 (duration under 2 months). Study outcomes and limitations: Among thyroid clonotypes expanded above 0.001, most also appeared in blood.

This TCR was sampled from a woman aged 40 to 50 with Graves' hyperthyroidism. The specimen was blood.

The CDR3 region is CASSPPDRGDGHTF. CDR3 bases: TGTGCCAGTAGTCCCCCGGACAGGGGAGATGGCCACACCTTC. This rearrangement joins TRBV19 to TRBJ1-2; 9 bases map to TRBD1. CDR3 length: 14 residues. CDR1 and CDR2 (germline): LNHDA, SQIVND (reference sequence).